These T cell receptor beta chains were read from a single sample in a study of blood T cell repertoires in COVID-19. Sequencing used immunoSEQ multiplex PCR; TCRdb keeps in-frame clones, though not all of them. The sample holds about half a million clones; approximately 83% are singletons and the top ten take approximately 3.4%. Sequenced material: peripheral blood. The source is a human donor in a cohort sampled during active COVID-19. Each CDR3 is given with its conserved first and last residue. The D gene is left open where the match is weak. The listing skips clone size in some rows; elsewhere it reads once, few, many or a size class.

>TRBJ2-1|TRBV24-1|TRBD2|.
CATSDSLAGDNEQFF
TGTGCCACCAGTGATTCGCTAGCGGGGGACAATGAGCAGTTCTTC
>TRBJ2-7|TRBV6-5|.|.
CASSYSRTGGVEQYF
TGTGCCAGCAGTTACTCAAGGACAGGAGGGGTCGAGCAGTACTTC
>TRBJ2-2|TRBV10-1|.|few
CASSRGRGQNTGELFF
TGCGCCAGCAGCCGGGGCAGGGGCCAAAACACCGGGGAGCTGTTTTTT
>TRBJ2-1|TRBV7-3|TRBD1|.
CASSLKGQYNEQFF
TGTGCCAGCAGCCTAAAGGGACAGTACAATGAGCAGTTCTTC
>TRBJ2-7|TRBV7-9|TRBD2|.
CASSRGLAGRSYEQYF
TGTGCCAGCAGCAGAGGACTAGCGGGACGCTCCTACGAGCAGTACTTC
>TRBJ1-1|TRBV19|.|once
CASLHRVGGELNTEAFF
TGTGCCAGTCTTCACCGGGTTGGGGGGGAATTGAACACTGAAGCTTTCTTT
>TRBJ1-2|TRBV28|.|.
CASSVTGIDNYGYTF
TGTGCCAGCAGTGTGACGGGGATCGATAACTATGGCTACACCTTC
>TRBJ2-7|TRBV30|.|.
CAWSVGVGGAYEQYF
TGTGCCTGGAGTGTAGGGGTGGGCGGGGCCTACGAGCAGTACTTC
>TRBJ1-5|TRBV2|.|.
CASSEQEEPQHF
TGTGCCAGCAGTGAACAAGAGGAGCCCCAGCATTTT
>TRBJ2-3|TRBV18|.|.
CASSQQRDTQYF
TGTGCCAGCTCACAGCAGCGAGATACGCAGTATTTT
>TRBJ1-2|TRBV11-2|TRBD1|few
CASSLVGTAYGYTF
TGTGCCAGCAGCTTAGTGGGGACAGCATATGGCTACACCTTC
>TRBJ1-1|TRBV10-3|TRBD1|.
CATSPTGDNTEAFF
TGTGCCACCTCGCCAACAGGGGATAACACTGAAGCTTTCTTT
>TRBJ1-1|TRBV28|TRBD1|.
CASSLLTGGAEAFF
TGTGCCAGCAGTTTATTGACAGGGGGCGCTGAAGCTTTCTTT
>TRBJ2-1|TRBV5-5|TRBD2|.
CASSNRYSGDEQFF
TGTGCCAGCAGCAACCGTTATAGCGGGGATGAGCAGTTCTTC
>TRBJ2-3|TRBV11-2|.|.
CASSLDNFSDTQYF
TGTGCCAGCAGCTTAGACAACTTCTCAGATACGCAGTATTTT
>TRBJ1-2|TRBV27|TRBD1|.
CASQDREGYGYTF
TGTGCCAGCCAGGACAGGGAGGGCTATGGCTACACCTTC
>TRBJ2-1|TRBV14|TRBD2|.
CASSLLRGRAYNEQFF
TGTGCCAGCAGCCTTCTCCGGGGGAGGGCCTACAATGAGCAGTTCTTC
>TRBJ2-1|TRBV5-6|TRBD2|.
CASSLDAESWLAGRNEQFF
TGTGCCAGCAGCTTGGACGCCGAAAGTTGGCTAGCGGGTCGCAATGAGCAGTTCTTC
>TRBJ1-3|TRBV5-1|.|.
CASSPISGFSGNTIYF
TGCGCCAGCAGCCCAATATCGGGGTTCTCTGGAAACACCATATATTTT
>TRBJ2-5|TRBV7-9|.|.
CASSRGTAQETQYF
TGTGCCAGCAGCCGAGGGACTGCACAAGAGACCCAGTACTTC
>TRBJ2-3|TRBV27|.|.
CALFEGAPDTQYF
TGTGCCTTATTCGAAGGGGCACCAGATACGCAGTATTTT
>TRBJ1-2|TRBV5-1|.|.
CASSLIRNYGYTF
TGCGCCAGCAGCTTGATCAGAAACTATGGCTACACCTTC
>TRBJ2-2|TRBV19|TRBD2|.
CASRKSGRGSGELFF
TGTGCCAGTAGAAAAAGCGGGAGAGGTTCCGGGGAGCTGTTTTTT
>TRBJ2-1|TRBV5-1|.|.
CASSLGTNPSYNEQFF
TGCGCCAGCAGCTTGGGGACTAACCCCTCCTACAATGAGCAGTTCTTC
>TRBJ2-7|TRBV11-3|TRBD1|.
CASSLDPGQGLDRSRQYF
TGTGCCAGCAGCTTAGATCCGGGACAGGGGCTTGACCGCTCCCGGCAGTACTTC
>TRBJ2-5|TRBV9|TRBD1|.
CASSVDRGPQETQYF
TGTGCCAGCAGCGTAGACAGGGGGCCCCAAGAGACCCAGTACTTC
>TRBJ2-1|TRBV6-5|.|.
CASSYSAFGYNEQFF
TGTGCCAGCAGTTACTCAGCCTTCGGGTACAATGAGCAGTTCTTC
>TRBJ2-7|TRBV7-3|TRBD2|.
CASSLTAGGLSEQYF
TGTGCCAGCAGCTTAACGGCGGGAGGGCTTAGCGAGCAGTACTTC
>TRBJ1-1|TRBV7-2|TRBD1|.
CASSFGQGRGDTEAFF
TGTGCCAGCAGCTTCGGACAGGGAAGAGGGGACACTGAAGCTTTCTTT
>TRBJ1-1|TRBV30|TRBD1|.
CAWSARFGTGSNTEAFF
TGTGCCTGGAGTGCCCGTTTCGGGACAGGTTCGAACACTGAAGCTTTCTTT
>TRBJ1-3|TRBV5-1|.|.
CASSLSGDRGNTIYF
TGCGCCAGCAGCTTGAGCGGGGATCGGGGAAACACCATATATTTT
>TRBJ2-7|TRBV19|TRBD2|once
CASSMGTSSYEQYF
TGTGCCAGTAGTATGGGGACTAGCTCCTACGAGCAGTACTTC
>TRBJ2-5|TRBV14|.|.
CASSQGVRRETQYF
TGTGCCAGCAGCCAAGGAGTCCGCCGAGAGACCCAGTACTTC
>TRBJ2-3|TRBV4-3|.|.
CASSPLSGSTDTQYF
TGCGCCAGCAGCCCATTGAGCGGTAGCACAGATACGCAGTATTTT
>TRBJ2-6|TRBV29-1|.|.
CSVANSGANVLTF
TGCAGCGTGGCAAACTCTGGGGCCAACGTCCTGACTTTC
>TRBJ2-3|TRBV28|.|once
CASSPLGGVTDTQYF
TGTGCCAGCAGTCCTCTCGGGGGAGTGACAGATACGCAGTATTTT
>TRBJ2-7|TRBV7-9|.|.
CASSLVSGWARGSYEQYF
TGTGCCAGCAGCTTAGTATCGGGCTGGGCACGGGGATCCTACGAGCAGTACTTC
>TRBJ1-2|TRBV29-1|.|.
CSVVMGGMGGYTF
TGCAGCGTTGTGATGGGAGGGATGGGTGGCTACACCTTC
>TRBJ1-1|TRBV3-1/TRBV3-2|.|few
CASSQDLEVEAFF
TGTGCCAGCAGCCAAGATCTTGAGGTTGAAGCTTTCTTT
>TRBJ2-3|TRBV5-4|.|.
CASSLPGTDTQYF
TGTGCCAGCAGCTTGCCCGGCACAGATACGCAGTATTTT
>TRBJ2-3|TRBV28|TRBD2|once
CASRPSGRGRTDTQYF
TGTGCCAGCAGACCTAGCGGGAGGGGCAGGACAGATACGCAGTATTTT
>TRBJ2-7|TRBV2|.|.
CASRPRGLAPEQYF
TGTGCCAGCAGACCTCGGGGTCTAGCCCCCGAGCAGTACTTC
>TRBJ1-3|TRBV6-6|.|.
CASSPGYSGNTIYF
TGTGCCAGCAGTCCAGGGTACTCTGGAAACACCATATATTTT